This TCR beta chain stems from a study of control samples from healthy donors and cancer patients. Only in-frame clones appear in the TCRdb table, and some are missing; sequencing was by immunoSEQ multiplex PCR. Found here are 55,000 to 75,000 clones, roughly 86% of them singletons; the top ten hold under 2.5%. The CDR3 sequence is 16 residues long. Germline CDR1 SGHVS, CDR2 FNYEAQ. V gave up 4 bases and J gave up 0 bases; unmatched junction bases: 5. The TCR sequence derives from a woman aged 45 to 65 with head and neck cancer. The sample consisted of PBMCs. This chain connects TRBV7-6 to TRBJ2-3, with 9 nucleotides matching TRBD1. CDR3 DNA sequence: TGTGCCAGCAGCTCACTACAGGGGGCTAGCACAGATACGCAGTATTTT. Amino acids: CASSSLQGASTDTQYF.